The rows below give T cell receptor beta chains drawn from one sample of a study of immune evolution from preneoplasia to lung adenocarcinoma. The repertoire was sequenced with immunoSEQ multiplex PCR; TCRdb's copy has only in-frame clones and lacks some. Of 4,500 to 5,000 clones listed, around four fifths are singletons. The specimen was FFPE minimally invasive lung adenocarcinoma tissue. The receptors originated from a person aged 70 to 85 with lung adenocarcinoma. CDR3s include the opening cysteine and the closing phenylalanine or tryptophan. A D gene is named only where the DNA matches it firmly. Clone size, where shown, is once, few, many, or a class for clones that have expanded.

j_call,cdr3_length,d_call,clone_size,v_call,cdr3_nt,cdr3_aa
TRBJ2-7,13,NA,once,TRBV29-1,TGCAGCGTAAGAAAGGGACTTTCCTACGAGCAGTACTTC,CSVRKGLSYEQYF
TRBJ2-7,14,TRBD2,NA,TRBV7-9,TGTGCCAGCAGCGTCGGACTAGCACCCTACGAGCAGTACTTC,CASSVGLAPYEQYF
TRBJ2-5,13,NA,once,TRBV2,TGTGCCAGCAGTGAAACCTCAGTGGGCCCCCAGTACTTC,CASSETSVGPQYF
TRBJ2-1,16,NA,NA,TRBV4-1,TGCGCCAGCAGCACCATCGATATCCTTCGTTACAATGAGCAGTTCTTC,CASSTIDILRYNEQFF
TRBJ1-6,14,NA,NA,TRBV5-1,TGCGCCAGCAGCTTGGATTCGTATAATTCACCCCTCCACTTT,CASSLDSYNSPLHF
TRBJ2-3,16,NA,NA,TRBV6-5,TGTGCCAGCAGTTACCTGGCACAAAGAGGGGGTGATACGCAGTATTTT,CASSYLAQRGGDTQYF
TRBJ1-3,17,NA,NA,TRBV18,TGTGCCAGCACCCCAGCTCCGGCGGTAGAGTCTGGAAACACCATATATTTT,CASTPAPAVESGNTIYF
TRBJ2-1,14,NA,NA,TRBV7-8,TGTGCCAGCAGCTTAGACCAACCCTACAATGAGCAGTTCTTC,CASSLDQPYNEQFF
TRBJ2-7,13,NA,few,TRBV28,TGTGCCAGCAGCCCGGGCAGGACCTACGAGCAGTACTTC,CASSPGRTYEQYF
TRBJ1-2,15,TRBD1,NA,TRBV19,TGTGCCAGTAGCCATCCGGGACAGGGCCACTATGGCTACACCTTC,CASSHPGQGHYGYTF
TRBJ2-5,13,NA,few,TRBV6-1,TGTGCCAGCAGCCCTAGCGCGGAAGAGACCCAGTACTTC,CASSPSAEETQYF
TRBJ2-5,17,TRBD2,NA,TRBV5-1,TGCGCCAGCAGCTCCCCAGGGAGGGGCCTTTTGCGAGAAACCCAGTACTTC,CASSSPGRGLLRETQYF
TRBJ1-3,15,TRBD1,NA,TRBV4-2,TGTGCCAGCAGCCAAGAAAGGACAGGGAAGTACACCATATATTTT,CASSQERTGKYTIYF
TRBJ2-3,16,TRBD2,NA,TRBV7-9,TGTGCCAGCAGCTCTGCGGGGGAGGGCCGTAGTTCTACGCAGTATTTT,CASSSAGEGRSSTQYF
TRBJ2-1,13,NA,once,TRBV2,TGTGCCAGCTCTGGGGGGTTACAGAATGAGCAGTTCTTC,CASSGGLQNEQFF
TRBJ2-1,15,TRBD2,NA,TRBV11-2,TGTGCCAGCAGCGAGGAACTTAGCGGGGGCCATGAGCAGTTCTTC,CASSEELSGGHEQFF
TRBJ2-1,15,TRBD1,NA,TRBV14,TGTGCCAGCAGTAACCGACAGGGGCTCTCCAATGAGCAGTTCTTC,CASSNRQGLSNEQFF
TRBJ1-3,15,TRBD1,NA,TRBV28,TGTGCCAGCAGCCAACCCACAGGGGTTGGAAACACCATATATTTT,CASSQPTGVGNTIYF
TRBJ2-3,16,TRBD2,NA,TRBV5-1,TGCGCCAGCAGCGCCTCAAGCGGGGGGGCCTTCGATACGCAGTATTTT,CASSASSGGAFDTQYF
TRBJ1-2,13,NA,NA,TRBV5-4,TGTGCCAGCACCCCTCGGGCAGAGAATGGCTACACCTTC,CASTPRAENGYTF
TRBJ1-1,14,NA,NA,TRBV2,TGTGCCAGCAGTGGAGGGTTATCGAACACTGAAGCTTTCTTT,CASSGGLSNTEAFF
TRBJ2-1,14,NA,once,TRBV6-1,TGTGCCAGCACCTCAGTAGGGGGAGAGAATGAGCAGTTCTTC,CASTSVGGENEQFF
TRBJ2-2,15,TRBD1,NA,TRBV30,TGTGCCTGGAGTGTTCAGGGGGCGCGGACCGGGGAGCTGTTTTTT,CAWSVQGARTGELFF
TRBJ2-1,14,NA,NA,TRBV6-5,TGTGCCAGCAGTTACTCAGGGGAATACAATGAGCAGTTCTTC,CASSYSGEYNEQFF
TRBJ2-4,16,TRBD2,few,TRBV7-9,TGTGCCAGCAGCCCGACTAGCGGGAGGGCCAAAAACATTCAGTACTTC,CASSPTSGRAKNIQYF
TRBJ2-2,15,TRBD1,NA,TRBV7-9,TGTGCCAGCAGCTTAAGACAGGGTAACACCGGGGAGCTGTTTTTT,CASSLRQGNTGELFF
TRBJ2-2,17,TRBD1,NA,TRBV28,TGTGCCAGCAGCCGTACAGGGGGAGTCGCGGACACCGGGGAGCTGTTTTTT,CASSRTGGVADTGELFF
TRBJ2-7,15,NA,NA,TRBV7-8,TGTGCCAGCAGCTTAGACCTAGTCGGTGTCTACGAGCAGTACTTC,CASSLDLVGVYEQYF
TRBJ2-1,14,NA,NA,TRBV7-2,TGTGCCAGCAGCTTTAAACTAGGGTCAGGGGAGCAGTTCTTC,CASSFKLGSGEQFF
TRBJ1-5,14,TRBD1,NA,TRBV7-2,TGTGCCAGCAGCCCGGGGACAGACAATCAGCCCCAGCATTTT,CASSPGTDNQPQHF
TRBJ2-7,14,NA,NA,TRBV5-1,TGCGCCAGCAGCCCATTTGGGGGATTAGGGGAGCAGTACTTC,CASSPFGGLGEQYF
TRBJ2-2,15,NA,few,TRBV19,TGTGCCAGTACATTCCCTGGACAGTACACCGGGGAGCTGTTTTTT,CASTFPGQYTGELFF
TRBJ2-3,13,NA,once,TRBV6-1,TGTGGGAGCAGTGGACCCTGGCTGGGTACGCAGTATTTT,CGSSGPWLGTQYF
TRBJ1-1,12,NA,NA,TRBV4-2,TGTGCCAGCAGCCAAGGGAACACTGAAGCTTTCTTT,CASSQGNTEAFF
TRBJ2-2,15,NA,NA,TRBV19,TGTGCCAGTAGTATTTATGTTACGAACACCGGGGAGCTGTTTTTT,CASSIYVTNTGELFF
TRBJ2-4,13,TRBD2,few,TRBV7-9,TGTGCCAGCAGCCCCCTAGCGGGAAACATTCAGTACTTC,CASSPLAGNIQYF
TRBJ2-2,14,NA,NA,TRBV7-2,TGTGCCAGCAGCTTAAACAGGAACACCGGGGAGCTGTTTTTT,CASSLNRNTGELFF
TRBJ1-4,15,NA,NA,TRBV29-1,TGCAGCGTTGGAGGGGGGGCGAGCACTAATGAAAAACTGTTTTTT,CSVGGGASTNEKLFF
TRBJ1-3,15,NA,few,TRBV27,TGTGCCAGCAGTTTAGCCAGGGCCTCTGGAAACACCATATATTTT,CASSLARASGNTIYF
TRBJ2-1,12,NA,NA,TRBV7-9,TGTGCCAGCAGTATAAGGATCGATGAGCAGTTCTTC,CASSIRIDEQFF
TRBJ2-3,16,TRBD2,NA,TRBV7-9,TGTGCCAGCAGCTTAGCGGAGCGGGGGAACACAGATACGCAGTATTTT,CASSLAERGNTDTQYF
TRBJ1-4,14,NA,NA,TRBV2,TGTGCCAGCAGTTACAAGGGAACTAATGAAAAACTGTTTTTT,CASSYKGTNEKLFF
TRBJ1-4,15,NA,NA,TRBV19,TGTGCCAGTAGTCCAACGGTTGCAACTAATGAAAAACTGTTTTTT,CASSPTVATNEKLFF
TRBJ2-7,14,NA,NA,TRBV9,TGTGCCAGCAGCGTACGCCTACGGGACTACGAGCAGTACTTC,CASSVRLRDYEQYF
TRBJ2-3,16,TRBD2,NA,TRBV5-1,TGCGCCAGCAGTTCTCCTCTGGCGGGAGGCGCAGATACGCAGTATTTT,CASSSPLAGGADTQYF
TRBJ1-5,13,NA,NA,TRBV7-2,TGTGCCAGCAGCTTAGACAGCAATCAGCCCCAGCATTTT,CASSLDSNQPQHF